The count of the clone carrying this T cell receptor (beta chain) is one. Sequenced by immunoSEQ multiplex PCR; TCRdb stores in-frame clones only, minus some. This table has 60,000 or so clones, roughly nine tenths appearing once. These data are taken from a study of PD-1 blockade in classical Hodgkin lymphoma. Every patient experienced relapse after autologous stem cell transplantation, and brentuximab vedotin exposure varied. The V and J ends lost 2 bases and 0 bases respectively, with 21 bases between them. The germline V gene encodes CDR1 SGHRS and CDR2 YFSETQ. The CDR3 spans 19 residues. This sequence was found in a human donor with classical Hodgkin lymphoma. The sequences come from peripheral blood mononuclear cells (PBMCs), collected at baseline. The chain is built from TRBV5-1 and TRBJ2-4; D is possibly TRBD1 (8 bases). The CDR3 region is CASSLGGGGTGVAKNIQYF. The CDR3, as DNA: TGCGCCAGCAGCTTAGGAGGGGGAGGGACAGGTGTAGCCAAAAACATTCAGTACTTC.